Shown below are 21 T cell receptor beta chains from a single sample sequenced in a study of OX40 agonist ivuxolimab in advanced cancers. Method: immunoSEQ multiplex PCR; TCRdb's copy keeps in-frame clones and lacks some. Found here are about 14,000 clones, 75% to 90% of them singletons; the top ten hold under 30%. Sequences were derived from CD4+ or CD8+ T cells sorted from blood, sampled in a trial of the OX40 agonist ivuxolimab. The receptors were gathered from an adult with an advanced solid tumor such as melanoma, head and neck, liver or kidney cancer.

This rearrangement joins TRBV27 to TRBJ2-7; maybe TRBD2 (6 bases). Germline V CDR1 and CDR2: MNHEY, SMNVEV (reference sequence). Trimming pared 5 bases from V and 3 bases from J, leaving 14 bases between. This CDR3 spans 14 amino acids. The CDR3 sequence is CASSPGLLGYEQYF. In DNA form, the CDR3 reads TGTGCCAGCAGTCCGGGACTCTTAGGCTACGAGCAGTACTTC.

The genes are TRBV10-3 and TRBJ1-5; 7 nucleotides match TRBD1. The CDR3 sequence is 18 residues long. V lost 2 bases and J lost 4; bases outside the gene matches: 14. Germline CDR1 ENHRY, CDR2 SYGVKD. The chain's CDR3 is CAISETGESRGSNQPQHF. The CDR3 nucleotides are TGTGCCATCAGTGAGACAGGGGAGTCAAGAGGGTCAAATCAGCCCCAGCATTTT.

This clone showed up just a few times. The V call is TRBV27, the J call TRBJ1-1; no clear D gene. V was shortened by 6 bases and J by 1 base, with 9 bases between the two germline ends. The CDR3 is 13 residues long. From germline, CDR1 is MNHEY and CDR2 SMNVEV (reference sequence). In DNA form, the CDR3 reads TGTGCCAGCAGAGAGGCAGAGAACACTGAAGCTTTCTTT. It translates to CASREAENTEAFF.

This chain connects TRBV7-9 to TRBJ1-1, with 10 bases fitting TRBD1. Germline trimming cut 8 bases from V and 6 bases from J; bases unmatched to any gene: 9. The germline gives CDR1 SEHNR, CDR2 FQNEAQ (reference sequence). This CDR3 contains 14 residues. CDR3 sequence: CASGDPGQGPEAFF. As DNA, the CDR3 is TGTGCCAGCGGGGATCCGGGACAGGGGCCTGAAGCTTTCTTT.

The V gene is TRBV4-1, the J gene TRBJ1-1; D ambiguous. Trimming stripped 1 base from V and 3 bases from J, with 9 bases between. Germline V CDR1 and CDR2: MGHRA, YSYEKL. This CDR3 is 14 amino acids long. CDR3 sequence (DNA): TGCGCCAGCAGCCAAGGGATTTGGGACACTGAAGCTTTCTTT. Its protein is CASSQGIWDTEAFF.

In the case of this clone: The same CDR3 also results from other DNA sequences found in this sample. V is TRBV11-1 and J is TRBJ1-6; tentatively, D is TRBD1 (5 bases). V was shortened by 5 bases and J by 5 bases, with 10 bases between the two germline ends. This CDR3 contains 14 residues. The germline V gene has CDR1 SGHAT and CDR2 FQDESV (reference sequence). DNA of the CDR3: TGTGCCAGCAGCAGAACAGGAAATAATTCACCCCTCCACTTT. It yields the protein CASSRTGNNSPLHF.

This chain links TRBV5-4 with TRBJ2-7, with TRBD1 identical over 10 bases. Trimming cost V 4 bases and J 2 bases; bases outside gene matches: 3. CDR3 length equals 14 residues. CDR1 and CDR2 from the germline V gene are SGHNT and YYREEE (reference sequence). The DNA for the CDR3 is TGTGCCAGCAGCGCCGGGACAGGGGCCTACGAGCAGTACTTC. Its protein product is CASSAGTGAYEQYF. Based on the CDR3 plus reference TRBV5-4 and TRBJ2-7, the full variable domain is ETGVTQSPTHLIKTRGQQVTLRCSSQSGHNTVSWYQQALGQGPQFIFQYYREEENGRGNFPPRFSGLQFPNYSSELNVNALELDDSALYLCASSAGTGAYEQYFGPGTRLTVT.

The chain is built from TRBV2 and TRBJ1-5, with TRBD1 matching 8 bases. This CDR3 spans 16 amino acids. Germline loops: CDR1 SNHLY, CDR2 FYNNEI. V shed 1 base and J 0 bases; nucleotides not matched to a gene: 2. For the CDR3, the DNA is TGTGCCAGCAGTGAAGGGACAGGGTATAGCAATCAGCCCCAGCATTTT. This codes for CASSEGTGYSNQPQHF.

J is TRBJ2-2 and V is TRBV27, with D tentatively TRBD1 (6 bases). CDR1 and CDR2 from the germline V gene are MNHEY and SMNVEV (reference sequence). V lost 4 bases and J lost 1, with 7 bases in between. This CDR3 is 14 amino acids long. In DNA, the CDR3 is TGTGCCAGCAGTTGGGGACAGAACACCGGGGAGCTGTTTTTT. Translation gives CASSWGQNTGELFF.

This chain connects TRBV4-1 to TRBJ2-1; 11 positions agree with TRBD1. With 2 bases clipped from V and 7 bases from J, the junction kept 10 bases outside the gene matches. The length of the CDR3 is 17 residues. Germline V CDR1 and CDR2: MGHRA, YSYEKL. The CDR3 sequence is CASSQSPPGTGGNEQFF. The CDR3 nucleotides read TGCGCCAGCAGCCAATCCCCCCCCGGGACAGGGGGTAATGAGCAGTTCTTC.

J is TRBJ2-2 and V is TRBV2; no definite D call. This CDR3 region has 13 residues. V was cut by 8 bases and J by 3 bases, with 10 bases left in between. Germline V gene data show CDR1 as SNHLY and CDR2 as FYNNEI. Here the CDR3 reads CASAQFDTGELFF. CDR3 DNA: TGTGCCAGCGCACAGTTTGACACCGGGGAGCTGTTTTTT.

The rearrangement uses TRBV18 and TRBJ2-7; D perhaps matches TRBD1 (6 bases). Germline-derived CDR1 and CDR2 are KGHSH and LQKENI. The length of the CDR3 is 14 residues. Deletions cut 3 bases from V and 3 bases from J, with 12 bases between. CDR3 in amino acids: CASSPDEGGYEQYF. The CDR3 DNA sequence: TGTGCCAGCTCACCCGATGAAGGGGGCTACGAGCAGTACTTC.

V and J are TRBV28 and TRBJ1-2; unclear D gene. Germline CDR1 and CDR2: MDHEN and SYDVKM. The CDR3 length is 14 residues. With 2 bases removed from V and 2 bases from J, the gap between germline ends came to 9 bases. The CDR3 is CASSLRTRNYGYTF. CDR3 coding DNA: TGTGCCAGCAGTTTACGCACAAGAAACTATGGCTACACCTTC.

This chain joins TRBV6-4 and TRBJ1-2; 7 nucleotides line up with TRBD1. Germline lookup yields CDR1 MRHNA and CDR2 SNTAGT. The CDR3 sequence is 16 residues long. With V trimmed by 3 bases and J by 6 bases, 13 bases remained unmatched. The CDR3 is CASSEVRTGVIDGYTF. CDR3 in DNA: TGTGCCAGCAGTGAAGTCCGGACAGGAGTCATAGATGGCTACACCTTC.

This chain joins TRBV10-3 and TRBJ2-7; D not resolved. Per germline, CDR1 ENHRY and CDR2 SYGVKD. The CDR3 runs 12 residues. V was shortened by 1 base and J by 2 bases, with 3 bases between the two germline ends. DNA of the CDR3: TGTGCCATCAGTGAGTGGACCTACGAGCAGTACTTC. It is translated as CAISEWTYEQYF.

The chain joins TRBV6-6 to TRBJ2-5; D not certain. CDR1 is MNHNY, CDR2 SVGAGI, per germline (reference sequence). The V and J ends lost 1 base and 5 bases respectively, with 8 bases between them. CDR3 size: 13 residues. The CDR3 nucleotides read TGTGCCAGCAGTTACTTGGCCAGGGAGACCCAGTACTTC. Protein: CASSYLARETQYF.

This clone was seen more than once but under ten times. This chain joins TRBV28 and TRBJ1-2; D is uncertain. The ends were cut back, 1 base at V and 2 bases at J, with 5 bases in the middle. Germline values: CDR1 MDHEN, CDR2 SYDVKM. This CDR3 is built from 13 residues. CDR3 coding DNA: TGTGCCAGCAGTTTATTTGGGAACTATGGCTACACCTTC. This gives the protein CASSLFGNYGYTF.

The chain combines TRBV4-1 with TRBJ2-7; D is unresolved. The ends were cut back, 4 bases at V and 7 bases at J, with 17 bases in the middle. Germline CDR1 MGHRA, CDR2 YSYEKL. CDR3 length equals 14 residues. CDR3: CASSPLVGLREQYF. The CDR3 DNA sequence: TGCGCCAGCAGCCCGCTGGTAGGGTTGAGGGAGCAGTACTTC.

This clone has just a few counts. V is TRBV10-2 and J is TRBJ1-2; TRBD1 agrees at 9 bases. Unmatched junction bases numbered 4, after V lost 6 bases and J lost 8 bases. In germline, CDR1 is WSHSY, CDR2 SAAADI. This CDR3 region has 12 residues. This CDR3 is CASRGQGEGYTF. CDR3 in DNA: TGCGCCAGCAGGGGACAGGGTGAGGGCTACACCTTC.

The chain employs TRBV6-7 and TRBJ2-5; D call uncertain. TRBV6-7 is an ORF, and what it does is uncertain. V lost 2 bases and J 2 bases, leaving 18 bases between the germline ends. The CDR3 consists of 17 residues. In DNA, the CDR3 is TGTGCCAGCAGTTACCTTCATAGGGTAATAGAGCAAGAGACCCAGTACTTC. This encodes CASSYLHRVIEQETQYF.

This rearrangement joins TRBV21-1 to TRBJ2-5. TRBV21-1 is described as a pseudogene. This CDR3 has 15 residues. CDR3 in amino acids: CASSPLGAGYVTQYF. CDR3 coding DNA: TGTGCCAGCAGCCCCCTCGGGGCCGGTTATGTGACCCAGTACTTC.